The source of this T cell receptor (beta chain) is a study of T cells expressing NK-cell markers (dated by TCRdb to the early 2020s). Some background on the complete study: Eight donors provided sorted CD3+CD56+NKG2C+, CD3+CD56+NKG2C- and CD3+CD56-NKG2C+ T-cell subsets, whose TCR beta-chain repertoires were profiled. Of the eight sequenced donors, seven were found to be HCMV-seropositive and one was found to be HCMV-seronegative. All eight donors whose samples were sequenced were randomly selected healthy volunteers, three of them men and five women. Sequencing of the libraries produced 2 x 150 bp reads on Illumina HiSeq 2000/2500, MiSeq or NextSeq.

A commercial ELISA kit detecting HCMV-specific IgG in serum was used to determine HCMV serostatus. Peripheral blood mononuclear cells were isolated from blood by Ficoll density gradient centrifugation. The instrument was an Illumina HiSeq 2000. TCR beta cDNA libraries were made by 5'RACE template switching that added a universal primer site and unique molecular identifiers. cDNA synthesis was primed from the TCR beta constant segment and was followed by two successive PCR amplification steps. Per the original workflow: MIGEC handled demultiplexing of the reads and grouping by UMI, while MiTCR was used to assemble and quantify clonotypes. To exclude erroneous sequences, only TCR cDNA sequences supported by at least two reads were retained. The tcR package was used for downstream repertoire analysis, and clonotypes were matched between fractions using CDR3 nucleotide sequence together with V segment. VDJmatch was used to annotate antigen specificity against VDJdb, with one amino acid substitution in CDR3 allowed. Reads reprocessed by TCRdb are summarized as one entry per CDR3 protein sequence, and DNA is absent. These V and J calls are TCRdb output, not the study's own analysis. The sample table records about 380,000 distinct CDR3 sequences. Under 6.5% of the sample comes from the top ten.

For this clonotype: Its antigen is not yet known.

Overall results and qualifications from the work: For five or six donors, the dominant CD3+CD56+NKG2C+ clonotypes were among the top 10 CD8+ clonotypes and accounted for about 1.0-8% of CD8+ T cells. It remained unclear whether the expanded NKG2C-expressing T cell clones were specific for HCMV antigens. Those dominant clonotypes were again the most abundant among CD3+CD56-NKG2C+ cells in a handful of donors, at roughly 28.3-60.1%.

The specimen sequenced was blood T cells: a sorted CD56 or NKG2C T cell subset, CD4+ or CD8+ T cells, or bulk PBMC T cells (not recorded which). This receptor was obtained from a man aged 18-70 years in good health.

For the CDR3, the sequence is CASSQRLASWNEQFF. Recombination joined TRBV3-1 with TRBJ2-1; TCRdb returns TRBD2, unconfirmable since there is no DNA. The germline V gene (reference sequence) supplies CDR1 LGHDT and CDR2 YNNKEL. There are 15 amino acids in the CDR3, from cysteine to phenylalanine inclusive. Only the protein sequence is given.